What follows are 7 T cell receptor beta chains derived from one specimen sequenced in a study of cytomegalovirus exposure and HLA in healthy donors (dated by TCRdb to the late 2010s). Library generation was performed with the immunoSEQ multiplex PCR assay. A mixture of 60 forward primers for TCR Vbeta segments and 13 reverse primers for TCR Jbeta segments was used in the multiplex PCR. TCRdb limited this immuneACCESS table to in-frame rearrangements with V and J called. A share of clones is missing; checked studies link under half to unresolved V genes, and the rest is unexplained. The sample table lists about 160,000 clones, roughly 82% of them with a count of one. Of the sample, roughly 10% falls within the top ten clones. Material for sequencing was PBMCs. The origin of the receptors is a man aged 50-59 years in good health and CMV-seropositive.

The CDR3 nucleotides read TGTGCCAGCACAGACAGGGGGGTTAAGGGTGAAAAACTGTTTTTT. Protein product: CASTDRGVKGEKLFF. The J gene is TRBJ1-4, the V gene TRBV6-1; 9 bases are shared with TRBD1. CDR3 length: 15 residues. Germline assignment: CDR1 MNHNS and CDR2 SASEGT. V lost 7 bases to trimming and J lost 7 bases; unmatched junction nucleotides: 10.

The chain employs TRBV25-1 and TRBJ2-5; a weak D match, TRBD1 (7 bases). CDR3 size: 15 residues. Trimming stripped 3 bases from V and 4 bases from J, with 15 bases between. Germline CDR1 and CDR2: MGHDK and SYGVNS. DNA of the CDR3: TGTGCCAGCAGTGAGGCGTCAGGGGGAGGAGAGACCCAGTACTTC. This gives the protein CASSEASGGGETQYF.

V is TRBV28 and J is TRBJ2-5, with 9 bases fitting TRBD2. The V and J ends lost 2 bases and 4 bases, in that order; junction bases with no gene match: 5. From germline, CDR1 is MDHEN and CDR2 SYDVKM. The length of the CDR3 is 15 residues. The DNA of the CDR3 is TGTGCCAGCAGTTTACTAGCGGGATGGGCAGAGACCCAGTACTTC. Translation: CASSLLAGWAETQYF.

The rearrangement links TRBV30 to TRBJ2-5; a weak D match, TRBD1 (6 bases). The V end was cut by 6 bases, the J end by 2 bases, with 13 bases between. This CDR3 is built from 13 residues. From germline, CDR1 is GTSNPN and CDR2 SVGIG (reference sequence). For the CDR3, the DNA is TGTGCCTGTTCACAGGGTCCTCAAGAGACCCAGTACTTC. It yields the protein CACSQGPQETQYF.

This clone has just a few counts. This rearrangement joins TRBV11-2 to TRBJ2-5; TRBD2 matches at 7 bases. This CDR3 comprises 16 residues. CDR1 and CDR2 (germline): SGHAT, FQNNGV. The ends lost 1 base at V and 2 bases at J; junction bases unmatched: 7. Here the CDR3 DNA reads TGTGCCAGCAGCTTAGGTCCCCTAGCGGCGCAAGAGACCCAGTACTTC. Residues: CASSLGPLAAQETQYF.

CDR3 in DNA: TGTGCCAGCAGCTTAATTCAGGGAGGCACTGAAGCTTTCTTT. It codes for CASSLIQGGTEAFF. This chain uses TRBV7-9 with TRBJ1-1, with TRBD1 as a possible D gene (5 bases). V lost 2 bases to trimming and J lost 4 bases, with 11 bases between them. The CDR3 totals 14 residues. CDR1 SEHNR and CDR2 FQNEAQ come from the germline V gene (reference sequence).

J is TRBJ2-5 and V is TRBV7-3; D may be TRBD1 (6 bases). Trimming removed 3 bases from V and 5 bases from J, with 10 bases in between. The CDR3 has 13 residues. Germline loops: CDR1 SGHTA, CDR2 FQGTGA. CDR3 DNA: TGTGCCAGCAGCTTTGAGGGGGTGGAGACCCAGTACTTC. Translated: CASSFEGVETQYF.